The entry that follows covers one TCR beta chain sequence. What it recognizes is unknown. An oligo carrying a UMI was ligated to the cDNA 3' end. First-round PCR used about 4 cycles and beta primers RC1.1 and RC1.2 covering TRBC1 and TRBC2. TCRdb itself ran the UMI-ligation and nested PCR reads through MiXCR, one entry per CDR3 protein. The sample includes fewer than 60,000 distinct CDR3 sequences, around a tenth seen only once; the top ten take about 9.4%. This entry is derived from a study of quantifying T cell responses using KT2 cells. Study as a whole: cDNA was made from DNase-treated RNA using alpha and beta constant primers. The second PCR was a qPCR stopped at a predetermined fluorescence threshold. Estimated efficiency of the T4 ligation step was above 8.5% under optimum conditions.

Whole-study findings and limits: KT2 clone alpha and beta sequence counts scaled linearly with input KT2 cell number.

V dropped 7 bases and J dropped 3 bases, with 16 bases sitting between them. The CDR3 extends over 14 amino acids. CDR1 MNHEY and CDR2 SMNVEV come from the germline V gene (reference sequence). The clonotype originates from a human donor. V gene TRBV27 combines with J gene TRBJ2-7; D perhaps matches TRBD1 (6 bases). The sample comprised PBMCs spiked with cells of the T cell clone KT2. In nucleotides, the CDR3 is TGTGCCAGCACCTCCCGGGGACATTTCTACGAGCAGTACTTC. Amino acid sequence: CASTSRGHFYEQYF.